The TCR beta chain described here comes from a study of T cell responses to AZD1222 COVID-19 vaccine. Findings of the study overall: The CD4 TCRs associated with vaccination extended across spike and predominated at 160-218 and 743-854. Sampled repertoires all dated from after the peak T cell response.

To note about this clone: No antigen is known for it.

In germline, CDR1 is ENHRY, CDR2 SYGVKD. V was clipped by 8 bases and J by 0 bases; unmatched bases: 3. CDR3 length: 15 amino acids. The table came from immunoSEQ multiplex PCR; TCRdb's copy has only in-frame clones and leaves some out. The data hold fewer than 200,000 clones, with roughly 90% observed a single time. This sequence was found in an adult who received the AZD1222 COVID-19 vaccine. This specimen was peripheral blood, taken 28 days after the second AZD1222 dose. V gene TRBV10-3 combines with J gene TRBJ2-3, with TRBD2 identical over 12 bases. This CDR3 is CAIGGTSGSTDTQYF. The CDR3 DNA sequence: TGTGCCATCGGGGGGACTAGCGGGAGCACAGATACGCAGTATTTT.